These 23 T cell receptor beta chains were sequenced from one sample in a study of cytomegalovirus exposure and HLA in healthy donors. Repertoires were generated with immunoSEQ multiplex PCR, while TCRdb's copy carries only in-frame clones and drops some. The repertoire consists of some 90,000 clones, with 87% occurring once and the leading ten covering about 4%. Sequencing was performed on PBMCs. The receptors were gathered from a woman aged 25 to 45 in good health and CMV-seronegative.

This rearrangement joins TRBV5-1 to TRBJ2-2; the match to TRBD1 covers 10 bases. Germline-derived CDR1 and CDR2 are SGHRS and YFSETQ. This CDR3 region has 12 residues. With V trimmed by 10 bases and J by 5 bases, 2 bases remained unmatched. CDR3 DNA: TGCGCCGGGACAGGGGATACCGGGGAGCTGTTTTTT. Residues: CAGTGDTGELFF.

This chain uses TRBV7-5 with TRBJ1-2. TRBV7-5 is marked as a pseudogene. The CDR3 loop spans 15 amino acids. Here the CDR3 DNA reads TGTGTCAGAAGCTTAGCTCCTGCAGACTACTATGGCTACACCTTC. It is translated as CVRSLAPADYYGYTF.

In its sample, this clone was seen a few times. The chain is built from TRBV10-3 and TRBJ1-6; the match to TRBD1 covers 7 bases. V was clipped by 10 bases and J by 7 bases; unmatched bases: 10. CDR3 length: 14 amino acids. Germline V gene lookup returns CDR1 ENHRY and CDR2 SYGVKD. The CDR3 here is CATAGGGGNSPLHF. In DNA form, the CDR3 reads TGTGCCACAGCAGGGGGAGGAGGAAATTCACCCCTCCACTTT.

This sequence joins TRBV27 and TRBJ2-7, with 11 bases identical to TRBD2. The CDR3 is 15 amino acids. With 3 bases clipped from V and 4 bases from J, the junction kept 5 bases outside the gene matches. The germline CDR1 and CDR2 sequences are MNHEY and SMNVEV (reference sequence). CDR3 sequence (DNA): TGTGCCAGCAGTTTCGAGGCTAGCGGGAGGTACGAGCAGTACTTC. Protein: CASSFEASGRYEQYF.

This clone has just a few counts. This rearrangement joins TRBV11-2 to TRBJ1-3; perhaps TRBD1 as D (5 bases). From germline, CDR1 is SGHAT and CDR2 FQNNGV. This CDR3 comprises 14 residues. V lost 5 bases and J lost 1, with 9 bases in between. CDR3 sequence (DNA): TGTGCCAGCAGCCTTCCAGGGTCTGGAAACACCATATATTTT. Its protein is CASSLPGSGNTIYF.

V gene TRBV18 combines with J gene TRBJ2-1; the D gene is possibly TRBD1 (5 bases). This CDR3 region has 13 residues. V lost 3 bases to trimming and J lost 9 bases, with 12 bases between them. Per germline, CDR1 KGHSH and CDR2 LQKENI. The CDR3 region has the DNA TGTGCCAGCTCACCTTCCCTCACAGGTGAGCAGTTCTTC. Residues: CASSPSLTGEQFF.

This clone has just a few counts. The chain combines TRBV2 with TRBJ1-2; 12 bases match TRBD1. This CDR3 region has 13 residues. The junction had 9 bases not matched to a gene; V was cut back by 11 bases and J by 8 bases. Germline assignment: CDR1 SNHLY and CDR2 FYNNEI. The CDR3 DNA sequence: TGTGCCCGAACCGGGACAGGGGGCGGGGGCTACACCTTC. As protein: CARTGTGGGGYTF. Complete variable domain (other parts from reference TRBV2 and TRBJ1-2): EPEVTQTPSHQVTQMGQEVILRCVPISNHLYFYWYRQILGQKVEFLVSFYNNEISEKSEIFDDQFSVERPDGSNFTLKIRSTKLEDSAMYFCARTGTGGGGYTFGSGTRLTVV.

As concerns this clone: This sample includes further DNA sequences coding for the same CDR3. V gene TRBV5-1 combines with J gene TRBJ1-1; D may be TRBD1 (6 bases). Germline V gene lookup returns CDR1 SGHRS and CDR2 YFSETQ. V dropped 4 bases and J dropped 4 bases, with 17 bases sitting between them. The CDR3 spans 15 residues. The CDR3 region is CASSLRQAGGTEAFF. The CDR3 DNA follows: TGCGCCAGCAGCCTTCGACAGGCGGGGGGCACTGAAGCTTTCTTT. Filled out from reference TRBV5-1 and TRBJ1-1, the complete variable domain reads KAGVTQTPRYLIKTRGQQVTLSCSPISGHRSVSWYQQTPGQGLQFLFEYFSETQRNKGNFPGRFSGRQFSNSRSEMNVSTLELGDSALYLCASSLRQAGGTEAFFGQGTRLTVV.

The chain carries TRBV5-1 and TRBJ2-5; 11 bases are shared with TRBD1. The CDR3 has 15 residues. V lost 4 bases and J lost 4; bases outside the gene matches: 6. Germline assignment: CDR1 SGHRS and CDR2 YFSETQ. CDR3 region: CASSDTGTGGETQYF. CDR3 coding DNA: TGCGCCAGCAGCGACACCGGGACAGGGGGAGAGACCCAGTACTTC.

This rearrangement joins TRBV27 to TRBJ2-3, with D hard to call. V lost 9 bases and J lost 4, with 8 bases in between. The CDR3 has 11 residues. Germline loops: CDR1 MNHEY, CDR2 SMNVEV (reference sequence). CDR3 coding DNA: TGTGCCAGTCAGTCCCCAGATACGCAGTATTTT. This translates into CASQSPDTQYF.

The V and J genes are TRBV25-1 and TRBJ2-1; 7 bases align to TRBD1. The CDR3 contains 13 residues. Trimming took 3 bases from V and 15 from J; bases not matched to a gene: 11. Germline values: CDR1 MGHDK, CDR2 SYGVNS. The CDR3 sequence is CASSEDRFKGRFF. The DNA of the CDR3 is TGTGCCAGCAGTGAGGACAGGTTTAAGGGTAGGTTCTTC. Full variable domain (outside the CDR3, taken from reference TRBV25-1 and TRBJ2-1): EADIYQTPRYLVIGTGKKITLECSQTMGHDKMYWYQQDPGMELHLIHYSYGVNSTEKGDLSSESTVSRIRTEHFPLTLESARPSHTSQYLCASSEDRFKGRFFGPGTRLTVL.

V is TRBV27 and J is TRBJ2-7, with D unresolved. This CDR3 spans 11 amino acids. Per germline, CDR1 MNHEY and CDR2 SMNVEV (reference sequence). Trimming pared 4 bases from V and 2 bases from J, leaving 3 bases between. CDR3 protein: CASSSTYEQYF. The CDR3 bases are TGTGCCAGCAGTTCTACCTACGAGCAGTACTTC.

The chain recombines TRBV10-3 with TRBJ2-1; D not certain. Trimming pared 0 bases from V and 0 bases from J, leaving 9 bases between. CDR3 length: 16 amino acids. Germline-derived CDR1 and CDR2 are ENHRY and SYGVKD. CDR3 residues: CAISESWADSYNEQFF. The CDR3 bases are TGTGCCATCAGTGAGTCCTGGGCTGACTCCTACAATGAGCAGTTCTTC.

The rearrangement joins TRBV7-6 to TRBJ2-2; 9 nucleotides agree with TRBD2. Germline V gene sequence: CDR1 SGHVS, CDR2 FNYEAQ. V lost 0 bases and J lost 8; bases outside the gene matches: 7. This CDR3 has 16 amino acids. As DNA, the CDR3 is TGTGCCAGCAGCTTAGCGGGACTAGCTAATATAGGGGAGCTGTTTTTT. Protein: CASSLAGLANIGELFF.

V usage is TRBV9 and J usage is TRBJ2-6; D gene unclear. Trimming pared 3 bases from V and 5 bases from J, leaving 6 bases between. Germline CDR1 SGDLS, CDR2 YYNGEE. The CDR3 totals 13 residues. The CDR3 sequence is CASSGERANVLTF. DNA for the CDR3: TGTGCCAGCAGCGGAGAACGGGCCAACGTCCTGACTTTC. The whole variable domain, remainder taken from reference TRBV9 and TRBJ2-6, is DSGVTQTPKHLITATGQRVTLRCSPRSGDLSVYWYQQSLDQGLQFLIQYYNGEERAKGNILERFSAQQFPDLHSELNLSSLELGDSALYFCASSGERANVLTFGAGSRLTVL.

The genes are TRBV14 and TRBJ2-2; D gene ambiguous. V gave up 4 bases and J gave up 5 bases, with 17 bases separating them. This CDR3 has 16 residues. Germline V gene data show CDR1 as SGHDN and CDR2 as FVKESK. The CDR3 DNA follows: TGTGCCAGCAGCCCTGCGAGGCAGCTAAGGACCGGGGAGCTGTTTTTT. Protein product: CASSPARQLRTGELFF.

This clone was observed a handful of times. The chain carries TRBV6-5 and TRBJ2-7; D is perhaps TRBD2 (5 bases). Deletions cut 0 bases from V and 3 bases from J, with 15 bases between. Per germline, CDR1 MNHEY and CDR2 SVGAGI. The CDR3 spans 16 residues. The CDR3 region is CASSYSKFLGSYEQYF. In DNA, the CDR3 is TGTGCCAGCAGTTACTCAAAGTTCCTAGGGAGCTACGAGCAGTACTTC.

This chain uses TRBV6-5 with TRBJ2-7, with 13 bases that match TRBD2. The CDR3 runs to 14 residues. The germline V gene encodes CDR1 MNHEY and CDR2 SVGAGI. The junction had 4 bases not matched to a gene; V was cut back by 7 bases and J by 4 bases. DNA of the CDR3: TGTGCCAGCACCTCGACTAGCGGGAGGTACGAGCAGTACTTC. Its translation: CASTSTSGRYEQYF.

The CDR3 region is CASSPWDRVYEAFF. As DNA, the CDR3 is TGTGCCAGCAGCCCGTGGGACAGGGTTTATGAAGCTTTCTTT. The chain couples TRBV7-2 to TRBJ1-1, with 9 bases lining up with TRBD1. The CDR3 is made up of 14 amino acids. The junction had 8 bases not matched to a gene; V was cut back by 5 bases and J by 7 bases. From germline, CDR1 is SGHTA and CDR2 FQGNSA. Full variable domain (remainder filled in from reference TRBV7-2 and TRBJ1-1): GAGVSQSPSNKVTEKGKDVELRCDPISGHTALYWYRQSLGQGLEFLIYFQGNSAPDKSGLPSDRFSAERTGGSVSTLTIQRTQQEDSAVYLCASSPWDRVYEAFFGQGTRLTVV.

The chain has TRBV13 and TRBJ2-1, with 7 bases lining up with TRBD2. This CDR3 comprises 18 residues. Germline V gene sequence: CDR1 PRHDT, CDR2 FYEKMQ (reference sequence). V shed 0 bases, J shed 0 bases, and the junction held 8 bases outside the gene matches. The CDR3 sequence is CASSLGRRRGSSYNEQFF. CDR3 DNA sequence: TGTGCCAGCAGCTTAGGCAGGCGGCGGGGGAGCTCCTACAATGAGCAGTTCTTC.

The chain carries TRBV18 and TRBJ1-2, with TRBD1 matching over 8 bases. Germline V gene sequence: CDR1 KGHSH, CDR2 LQKENI. The CDR3 extends over 14 amino acids. Trimming cost V 3 bases and J 3 bases; bases outside gene matches: 3. CDR3 sequence: CASSPLDRDYGYTF. In DNA form, the CDR3 reads TGTGCCAGCTCACCCCTGGACAGGGACTATGGCTACACCTTC.

The chain has TRBV23-1 and TRBJ2-3; D is unclear. Being an ORF, TRBV23-1 has a function that is uncertain. This CDR3 has 15 amino acids. V was trimmed by 0 bases and J by 4 bases, leaving 11 bases between them. As DNA, the CDR3 is TGCGCCAGCAGTCAATCTACATTTCCCCCAGATACGCAGTATTTT. Its translation is CASSQSTFPPDTQYF.

The chain carries TRBV15 and TRBJ1-2; weak D call: TRBD1 (6 bases). V shed 1 base and J shed 3 bases, with 9 bases lying between them. Germline lookup yields CDR1 LNHNV and CDR2 YYDKDF (reference sequence). The CDR3 is 14 amino acids. In DNA, the CDR3 is TGTGCCACCAGCAGAGGACAGGACTACTATGGCTACACCTTC. Amino acids: CATSRGQDYYGYTF. Using reference TRBV15 and TRBJ1-2 for the parts outside the CDR3, the full variable domain is DAMVIQNPRYQVTQFGKPVTLSCSQTLNHNVMYWYQQKSSQAPKLLFHYYDKDFNNEADTPDNFQSRRPNTSFCFLDIRSPGLGDTAMYLCATSRGQDYYGYTFGSGTRLTVV.